The clone carrying this T cell receptor (beta chain) was seen a handful of times. Its target is unknown. After removal of 4 bases from V and 2 bases from J, the junction contained 3 bases not matched to a gene. The CDR3 is made up of 15 amino acids. This record comes from a study of CD8 T cells in ankylosing spondylitis. Findings and limits, study-wide: Clones tied to disease were said to be significantly enriched in matched ankylosing spondylitis synovial fluid. Some of the motif variants had earlier been found in reactive arthritis patients' fluid and blood.

TCRdb used MiXCR to reprocess the 5' RACE reads, holding one entry per CDR3 protein. The sample has approximately 300,000 distinct CDR3 sequences, 20% to 25% seen once. The specimen sequenced was blood, either unsorted or a sorted T cell fraction (not recorded which). The receptor comes from a female donor with ankylosing spondylitis or in good health (not recorded which). The chain uses TRBV12-3 or TRBV12-4 and TRBJ2-5; 11 bases agree with TRBD2. The CDR3 DNA reads as TGTGCCAGCAGTTCCTTAGCGGGAGGGCAAGAGACCCAGTACTTC. Protein sequence: CASSSLAGGQETQYF.